Each of the 6 T cell receptor beta chains below was sequenced from the same sample in a study of memory CD4+ T cells and cytomegalovirus serostatus (dated by TCRdb to between 2018 and 2020). Receptor amplification or capture employed the immunoSEQ multiplex PCR assay. TCRdb took this table from immuneACCESS and kept in-frame rearrangements with V and J called. Such tables lack part of the clones; where checked against another copy, unresolved V genes explain under half of the gap, and the rest is unexplained. The sample includes about 50,000 clones, with 70% to 85% observed a single time. Approximately 0.55% of the sample is held by the ten biggest clonotypes. Single viable CD3+CD4+CD8-CD45RO+ cells were sorted as memory CD4+ T cells on a FACSAria II. Specimen: memory CD4+ T cells from blood. Every receptor here comes from an adult in good health and CMV-seronegative.

V usage is TRBV5-1 and J usage is TRBJ1-6, with 9 positions matching TRBD1. The CDR3 runs 17 residues. V gave up 6 bases and J gave up 1 base; unmatched junction bases: 8. Germline V gives CDR1 SGHRS, CDR2 YFSETQ. Written as DNA, the CDR3 is TGCGCCAGCAAGCCGGGACAGGGAAGTTCCTATAATTCACCCCTCCACTTT. Protein: CASKPGQGSSYNSPLHF.

The rearrangement joins TRBV7-2 to TRBJ2-1; perhaps TRBD1 as D (6 bases). Germline loops: CDR1 SGHTA, CDR2 FQGNSA. This CDR3 is 14 amino acids long. Trimming pared 5 bases from V and 5 bases from J, leaving 13 bases between. CDR3 protein: CASSPVQGNNEQFF. The CDR3 region has the DNA TGTGCCAGCAGCCCAGTACAGGGAAACAATGAGCAGTTCTTC.

This chain connects TRBV2 to TRBJ2-5, with TRBD2 identical over 8 bases. Trimming cost V 3 bases and J 7 bases; bases outside gene matches: 7. There are 14 residues in the CDR3. Germline CDR1 and CDR2: SNHLY and FYNNEI. The CDR3 loop is CASSEAAGAGTQYF. CDR3 in DNA: TGTGCCAGCAGTGAGGCAGCGGGGGCCGGGACCCAGTACTTC.

The chain couples TRBV6-6 to TRBJ1-4, with D possibly TRBD1 on 5 matching bases. Trimming removed 2 bases at V and 3 bases at J, with 7 bases between. Germline CDR1 reads MNHNY; CDR2 reads SVGAGI (reference sequence). The CDR3 runs 14 residues. CDR3 amino acids: CASSYAGANEKLFF. CDR3 DNA sequence: TGTGCCAGCAGTTACGCGGGGGCTAATGAAAAACTGTTTTTT.

This clone was counted between two and nine times. The chain is built from TRBV5-4 and TRBJ2-1, with 9 bases lining up with TRBD2. CDR3 size: 14 residues. J gave up 9 bases and V 3 bases, and 7 bases lay outside the gene matches. Germline V gene sequence: CDR1 SGHNT, CDR2 YYREEE (reference sequence). The CDR3 DNA reads as TGTGCCAGCAGCTCCCCCGGGACTAGCTCTGAGCAGTTCTTC. It translates to CASSSPGTSSEQFF.

This clone has only a few counts. The gene calls are TRBV28 and TRBJ2-7; TRBD1 aligns across 8 bases. CDR1 and CDR2 (germline): MDHEN, SYDVKM. J gave up 0 bases and V 2 bases, and 6 bases lay outside the gene matches. The CDR3 totals 16 residues. CDR3 region: CASSLNLGTGSYEQYF. For the CDR3, the DNA is TGTGCCAGCAGTTTAAATCTTGGGACAGGCTCCTACGAGCAGTACTTC.